The 20 T cell receptor beta chains below were found in one sample sequenced in a study of long-term antiretroviral therapy in people with HIV. Version v3.0 of the immunoSEQ assay ran at survey level. Generated by immunoSEQ multiplex PCR, the TCRdb table keeps only in-frame clones and is missing some. Of roughly 16,000 clones detected, approximately 96% appear once; the ten largest clones hold roughly 1.5%. The sample in question was unsorted PBMCs, obtained approximately 11 years after starting antiretroviral therapy. These receptors all come from a man aged 25-45 years with HIV.

This clone was observed once. The V gene is TRBV13, the J gene TRBJ1-2, with 9 positions matching TRBD1. The germline V gene encodes CDR1 PRHDT and CDR2 FYEKMQ (reference sequence). The CDR3 contains 14 residues. V dropped 5 bases and J dropped 6; count of bases not matched to a gene: 7. The CDR3 nucleotides are TGTGCCAGCAGCACCGCCGACAGGGGGGATGGCTACACCTTC. This translates into CASSTADRGDGYTF.

The V gene is TRBV18, the J gene TRBJ1-1; tentative D call: TRBD1 (6 bases). The CDR3 has 16 amino acids. V was shortened by 3 bases and J by 8 bases, with 22 bases between the two germline ends. Per germline, CDR1 KGHSH and CDR2 LQKENI. CDR3 protein: CASSPPSQQGRGEAFF. The DNA for the CDR3 is TGTGCCAGCTCACCGCCCTCCCAACAGGGCCGAGGGGAAGCTTTCTTT.

The chain recombines TRBV7-9 with TRBJ1-3; unclear D gene. From germline, CDR1 is SEHNR and CDR2 FQNEAQ (reference sequence). The CDR3 totals 15 residues. The V end lost 1 base, the J end lost 0 bases, and 7 bases lay between the germline ends. The CDR3 nucleotides are TGTGCCAGCAGCTTAGGACTGAACTCTGGAAACACCATATATTTT. Protein product: CASSLGLNSGNTIYF.

V usage is TRBV9 and J usage is TRBJ2-2, with D unresolved. The CDR3 loop spans 14 amino acids. Deletions cut 0 bases from V and 6 bases from J, with 9 bases between. Germline CDR1 is SGDLS and CDR2 is YYNGEE. CDR3 sequence reads: CASSVAPEPGELFF. The CDR3 DNA follows: TGTGCCAGCAGCGTAGCGCCGGAGCCCGGGGAGCTGTTTTTT. The whole variable domain, remainder taken from reference TRBV9 and TRBJ2-2, is DSGVTQTPKHLITATGQRVTLRCSPRSGDLSVYWYQQSLDQGLQFLIQYYNGEERAKGNILERFSAQQFPDLHSELNLSSLELGDSALYFCASSVAPEPGELFFGEGSRLTVL.

The chain links TRBV7-2 to TRBJ2-3; no definite D call. Germline CDR1 is SGHTA and CDR2 is FQGNSA. The length of the CDR3 is 17 residues. Trimming removed 4 bases from V and 2 bases from J, with 19 bases in between. The CDR3 DNA is TGTGCCAGCAGCTGGGATAGACCCCTGACGTCCACAGATACGCAGTATTTT. Encoded protein: CASSWDRPLTSTDTQYF.

V is TRBV2 and J is TRBJ1-6; a possible D gene is TRBD1 (5 bases). Trimming removed 8 bases from V and 0 bases from J, with 11 bases in between. Per germline, CDR1 SNHLY and CDR2 FYNNEI. The CDR3 is made up of 15 amino acids. The CDR3 sequence: CASQAGSSYNSPLHF. The CDR3 DNA reads as TGTGCCAGCCAGGCAGGGAGCTCCTATAATTCACCCCTCCACTTT.

The rearrangement joins TRBV6-5 to TRBJ1-2; 10 nucleotides align to TRBD1. The CDR3 runs 15 residues. J was trimmed by 3 bases and V by 8 bases; bases with no gene match: 9. CDR1 MNHEY and CDR2 SVGAGI come from the germline V gene. The CDR3 region is CASSSGTGADYGYTF. The DNA of the CDR3 is TGTGCCAGCTCCTCCGGGACAGGGGCGGACTATGGCTACACCTTC.

This chain uses TRBV5-1 with TRBJ1-1; unclear D gene. The V and J ends lost 4 bases and 10 bases respectively, with 11 bases between them. There are 11 residues in the CDR3. Germline CDR1 reads SGHRS; CDR2 reads YFSETQ. The CDR3 sequence is CASSDTEVAFF. The CDR3, as DNA: TGCGCCAGCAGCGACACAGAGGTAGCTTTCTTT.

The V call is TRBV20-1, the J call TRBJ1-4; no clear D gene. This CDR3 has 11 residues. CDR1 and CDR2 from the germline V gene are DFQATT and SNEGSKA (reference sequence). Trimming cost V 2 bases and J 8 bases, with 6 bases left between them. CDR3 protein: CSARQQEKLFF. Here the CDR3 DNA reads TGCAGTGCTAGACAACAGGAAAAACTGTTTTTT.

Concerning this clone: Germline is not matched at one junction end, which may reflect a read error. V and J are TRBV6-1 and TRBJ2-3, with D possibly being TRBD2 (7 bases). This CDR3 spans 14 amino acids. Germline-derived CDR1 and CDR2 are MNHNS and SASEGT. CDR3 coding DNA: TGTGCCAGCAGCACAGGGAGGGCCTCGGATACGCAGTATTTC. Its protein is CASSTGRASDTQYF.

J is TRBJ1-6 and V is TRBV6-5; the D is unclear. Deletions cut 3 bases from V and 0 bases from J, with 9 bases between. The CDR3 loop spans 16 amino acids. The germline V gene has CDR1 MNHEY and CDR2 SVGAGI. The CDR3 bases are TGTGCCAGCAGTTATGTGGGGAGCTCCTATAATTCACCCCTCCACTTT. This sequence encodes CASSYVGSSYNSPLHF.

This chain links TRBV10-1 with TRBJ2-3; TRBD2 matches 8 bases. The CDR3 is made up of 17 amino acids. V lost 0 bases, J lost 5 bases, and 10 bases stayed unmatched. Per germline, CDR1 WNHNN and CDR2 SYGVQD (reference sequence). This CDR3 is CASSESEAGASGDTQYF. Written as DNA, the CDR3 is TGCGCCAGCAGTGAGTCTGAAGCGGGGGCTAGTGGAGATACGCAGTATTTT.

The chain recombines TRBV7-3 with TRBJ2-5; the match to TRBD2 covers 11 bases. Germline-derived CDR1 and CDR2 are SGHTA and FQGTGA. The CDR3 sequence is 13 residues long. The junction had 1 base not matched to a gene; V was cut back by 5 bases and J by 5 bases. CDR3 sequence reads: CASSLAGGETQYF. CDR3 nucleotides: TGTGCCAGCAGCCTAGCGGGGGGCGAGACCCAGTACTTC.

This chain links TRBV2 with TRBJ2-6, with D possibly TRBD2 on 7 matching bases. CDR3 size: 16 residues. Germline V gives CDR1 SNHLY, CDR2 FYNNEI. Trimming took off 7 bases at V and 0 bases at J, with 13 bases between the two ends. CDR3: CASTRGQNSGANVLTF. The CDR3 bases are TGTGCCAGCACGCGGGGGCAGAACTCTGGGGCCAACGTCCTGACTTTC. Full variable domain (missing parts from reference TRBV2 and TRBJ2-6): EPEVTQTPSHQVTQMGQEVILRCVPISNHLYFYWYRQILGQKVEFLVSFYNNEISEKSEIFDDQFSVERPDGSNFTLKIRSTKLEDSAMYFCASTRGQNSGANVLTFGAGSRLTVL.

The chain has TRBV6-5 and TRBJ2-7; D is perhaps TRBD1 (6 bases). Germline CDR1 and CDR2: MNHEY and SVGAGI. The CDR3 runs to 14 residues. V lost 7 bases, J lost 2 bases, and 15 bases lay in between. CDR3 loop: CASKISGDAYEQYV. In DNA form, the CDR3 reads TGTGCCAGCAAAATATCAGGGGATGCCTACGAGCAGTACGTC.

The J gene is TRBJ2-2, the V gene TRBV5-1; D gene unclear. V shed 4 bases and J shed 1 base, with 8 bases lying between them. The germline V gene has CDR1 SGHRS and CDR2 YFSETQ. This CDR3 has 14 residues. CDR3 protein: CASSARMNTGELFF. The CDR3 region has the DNA TGCGCCAGCAGCGCCCGCATGAACACCGGGGAGCTGTTTTTT.

The rearrangement joins TRBV5-1 to TRBJ2-3; D unresolved. Germline CDR1 and CDR2: SGHRS and YFSETQ. This CDR3 is built from 14 residues. Between the trimmed V and J ends, which lost 3 bases and 3 bases, there was a span of 11 bases. CDR3 bases: TGCGCCAGCAGCTGGGGTGGGTGGACAGATACGCAGTATTTT. Translation: CASSWGGWTDTQYF.

The V call is TRBV9, the J call TRBJ2-4; D is possibly TRBD2 (7 bases). V lost 0 bases and J 9 bases, leaving 13 bases between the germline ends. Germline V gene lookup returns CDR1 SGDLS and CDR2 YYNGEE. The CDR3 is 14 residues long. This CDR3 reads CASSVEGGVGIQYF. The CDR3 DNA sequence: TGTGCCAGCAGCGTAGAAGGGGGGGTGGGCATTCAGTACTTC.

The rearrangement links TRBV5-1 to TRBJ1-1; 8 bases fit TRBD1. Trimming cost V 2 bases and J 5 bases; bases outside gene matches: 5. The length of the CDR3 is 14 residues. Germline CDR1 reads SGHRS; CDR2 reads YFSETQ. The CDR3 nucleotides are TGCGCCAGCAGCTTAACAGGGGGGGGGACTGAAGCTTTCTTT. This gives the protein CASSLTGGGTEAFF.

The chain joins TRBV5-5 to TRBJ2-5; D is perhaps TRBD1 (7 bases). V gave up 2 bases and J gave up 1 base, with 12 bases separating them. Per germline, CDR1 SGHKS and CDR2 YYEKEE (reference sequence). This CDR3 spans 15 amino acids. This CDR3 reads CASSFGGQIQETQYF. In DNA form, the CDR3 reads TGTGCCAGCAGCTTCGGGGGACAGATCCAAGAGACCCAGTACTTC.